The 24 T cell receptor beta chains listed next were all sequenced from one sample in a study of tumor-infiltrating lymphocytes in localized non-small cell lung cancer. Assay: immunoSEQ multiplex PCR; the TCRdb copy retains only in-frame clones and omits some. The profile covers about 8,000 clones, with about 60% appearing a single time and roughly 13% taken by the ten largest. The sequenced sample was uninvolved lung tissue not adjacent to the tumor. Receptors originate from a human donor with non-small cell lung cancer.

This clone is termed medium-sized (0.01 to 0.1%). The chain couples TRBV27 to TRBJ1-5; D is perhaps TRBD1 (5 bases). Germline V CDR1 and CDR2: MNHEY, SMNVEV (reference sequence). Between the trimmed V and J ends, which lost 5 bases and 4 bases, there was a span of 15 bases. This CDR3 is built from 15 residues. The CDR3 DNA is TGTGCCAGCAGTGAAGACGGGGGATGGAATCAGCCCCAGCATTTT. It specifies CASSEDGGWNQPQHF.

This chain joins TRBV5-1 and TRBJ2-3, with 9 bases that match TRBD1. Germline CDR1 and CDR2: SGHRS and YFSETQ. Germline trimming cut 5 bases from V and 4 bases from J; bases unmatched to any gene: 5. The CDR3 runs 14 residues. DNA for the CDR3: TGCGCCAGCAGTCAAACAGGGGGCGCAGATACGCAGTATTTT. It translates to CASSQTGGADTQYF.

The J gene is TRBJ1-5, the V gene TRBV2; D is undetermined. V was trimmed by 4 bases and J by 3 bases, leaving 13 bases between them. The germline V gene encodes CDR1 SNHLY and CDR2 FYNNEI. The CDR3 spans 15 residues. The CDR3 DNA sequence: TGTGCCAGCAGTGGTGGTGGACTTTCCAATCAGCCCCAGCATTTT. Amino acid sequence: CASSGGGLSNQPQHF.

This chain links TRBV9 with TRBJ1-2; no definite D call. The CDR3 runs to 16 residues. The V end was cut by 0 bases, the J end by 2 bases, with 14 bases between. Germline CDR1 is SGDLS and CDR2 is YYNGEE. CDR3 sequence (DNA): TGTGCCAGCAGCGTAGCCCATGGTACAGAAAACTATGGCTACACCTTC. This encodes CASSVAHGTENYGYTF.

J is TRBJ2-1 and V is TRBV5-6, with 10 bases aligning to TRBD2. The V gene's germline CDR1 is SGHDT and CDR2 YYEEEE. The CDR3 is 14 residues long. J lost 6 bases, V lost 5 bases, and 5 bases had no gene match. CDR3 coding DNA: TGTGCCAGCAGTGAAGCTAGCGGGGGCAATGAGCAGTTCTTC. This encodes CASSEASGGNEQFF.

The genes are TRBV19 and TRBJ1-6; D possibly corresponds to TRBD1 (5 bases). V was pared by 6 bases and J by 7 bases, with 10 bases between. Germline CDR1 reads LNHDA; CDR2 reads SQIVND (reference sequence). The CDR3 contains 13 residues. The DNA for the CDR3 is TGTGCCAGTAGGCGGGACGGGAATTCACCCCTCCACTTT. Its translation: CASRRDGNSPLHF.

This clone appeared a few times. The V gene is TRBV5-1, the J gene TRBJ1-2; 7 bases match TRBD1. The CDR3 covers 13 residues. CDR1 is SGHRS, CDR2 YFSETQ, per germline. Trimming cost V 4 bases and J 7 bases; bases outside gene matches: 7. The CDR3 sequence is CASSPGQARGYTF. As DNA, the CDR3 is TGCGCCAGCAGCCCCGGACAGGCTCGTGGCTACACCTTC.

In this sample, this clone is medium-sized. The chain links TRBV5-1 to TRBJ2-5; no reliable D call. Germline CDR1 and CDR2: SGHRS and YFSETQ. CDR3 length equals 11 residues. V lost 3 bases to trimming and J lost 1 base, with 1 base between them. DNA of the CDR3: TGCGCCAGCAGCTCCCAAGAGACCCAGTACTTC. Its protein is CASSSQETQYF.

V and J are TRBV6-1 and TRBJ1-5, with D possibly TRBD1 on 6 matching bases. The CDR3 runs 13 residues. Trimming stripped 11 bases from V and 0 bases from J, with 11 bases between. The germline CDR1 and CDR2 sequences are MNHNS and SASEGT. CDR3 coding DNA: TGTGCCCCAAGGGGGGATAGCAATCAGCCCCAGCATTTT. This gives the protein CAPRGDSNQPQHF.

Relative to its sample, this clone is medium-sized. CDR3 DNA: TGTGCCAGCAGTTACTCCTACGAGCAGTACTTC. Its translation: CASSYSYEQYF. V is TRBV25-1 and J is TRBJ2-7; the D is unclear. With 5 bases removed from V and 0 bases from J, the gap between germline ends came to 2 bases. This CDR3 is built from 11 residues. The germline gives CDR1 MGHDK, CDR2 SYGVNS.

The chain uses TRBV7-9 and TRBJ1-1; no reliable D call. CDR1 and CDR2 from the germline V gene are SEHNR and FQNEAQ (reference sequence). Trimming stripped 1 base from V and 0 bases from J, with 9 bases between. The CDR3 runs 15 residues. The DNA for the CDR3 is TGTGCCAGCAGCTTAGTCGGCGGAATGAACACTGAAGCTTTCTTT. As protein: CASSLVGGMNTEAFF.

This clone has more than one count but fewer than ten. The chain recombines TRBV18 with TRBJ1-2, with D perhaps matching TRBD1 (5 bases). Looked up from germline, CDR1 is KGHSH and CDR2 is LQKENI. The CDR3 sequence is 15 residues long. Trimming removed 8 bases from V and 3 bases from J, with 19 bases in between. The CDR3 DNA is TGTGCCAGCGGAGTCCAGGGCAAGGAGGACTATGGCTACACCTTC. Translating it yields CASGVQGKEDYGYTF.

The rearrangement joins TRBV7-6 to TRBJ2-5, with D perhaps matching TRBD1 or TRBD2 (5 bases each). The germline CDR1 and CDR2 sequences are SGHVS and FNYEAQ. V lost 5 bases, J lost 1 base, and 14 bases lay in between. This CDR3 comprises 15 residues. The CDR3 bases are TGTGCCAGCAGCCGGTTGAGGGGCTCCCAAGAGACCCAGTACTTC. Amino acids: CASSRLRGSQETQYF.

To note about this clone: The same CDR3 also results from other DNA sequences found in this sample. The chain combines TRBV7-2 with TRBJ2-3, with 9 bases identical to TRBD2. The CDR3 is made up of 15 amino acids. The germline V gene encodes CDR1 SGHTA and CDR2 FQGNSA. The V segment lost 3 bases and the J segment 3 bases; nucleotides outside the gene matches: 4. The CDR3 DNA is TGTGCCAGCAGCTTGCTAGCGGGACCGACAGATACGCAGTATTTT. Amino acids: CASSLLAGPTDTQYF.

By sample fraction, this clone is medium-sized. V gene TRBV14 combines with J gene TRBJ1-1; D perhaps matches TRBD1 (5 bases). Germline V CDR1 and CDR2: SGHDN, FVKESK. Trimming cost V 0 bases and J 4 bases, with 9 bases left between them. This CDR3 contains 14 residues. CDR3 loop: CASSQEWGGTEAFF. DNA of the CDR3: TGTGCCAGCAGCCAAGAATGGGGGGGCACTGAAGCTTTCTTT.

The chain couples TRBV6-5 to TRBJ1-1, with D hard to call. The germline gives CDR1 MNHEY, CDR2 SVGAGI. Trimming left V 7 bases short and J 0 bases short, with 15 bases between. CDR3 length equals 15 residues. As DNA, the CDR3 is TGTGCCAGCACCCGCGAGTTAGGATTGAACACTGAAGCTTTCTTT. As protein: CASTRELGLNTEAFF.

The V call is TRBV11-2, the J call TRBJ2-3, with D hard to call. This CDR3 contains 13 residues. Trimming took 0 bases from V and 5 from J, leaving 6 bases between them. CDR1 is SGHAT and CDR2 is FQNNGV in the germline V gene. CDR3 sequence: CASSLDMVDTQYF. The CDR3 coding sequence is TGTGCCAGCAGCTTAGATATGGTAGATACGCAGTATTTT. The variable domain in full, with the rest retrieved from reference TRBV11-2 and TRBJ2-3, is EAGVAQSPRYKIIEKRQSVAFWCNPISGHATLYWYQQILGQGPKLLIQFQNNGVVDDSQLPKDRFSAERLKGVDSTLKIQPAKLEDSAVYLCASSLDMVDTQYFGPGTRLTVL.

The CDR3: CASRGAGPHHEQYF. Here the CDR3 DNA reads TGTGCCAGCAGGGGCGCAGGGCCCCACCACGAGCAGTACTTC. This chain joins TRBV7-8 and TRBJ2-7, with a tentative D call TRBD1 (5 bases). CDR3 length: 14 amino acids. Looked up from germline, CDR1 is SGHVS and CDR2 is FQNEAQ. V was shortened by 6 bases and J by 5 bases, with 17 bases between the two germline ends.

The chain couples TRBV6-1 to TRBJ2-7; 14 bases agree with TRBD2. This CDR3 has 14 amino acids. The V gene's germline CDR1 is MNHNS and CDR2 SASEGT. Germline trimming cut 11 bases from V and 0 bases from J; bases unmatched to any gene: 3. CDR3 amino acids: CAGGLAGGSYEQYF. DNA of the CDR3: TGTGCCGGCGGACTAGCGGGGGGCTCCTACGAGCAGTACTTC.

This clone was counted a single time. The rearrangement joins TRBV7-9 to TRBJ2-5; the match to TRBD2 covers 7 bases. From germline, CDR1 is SEHNR and CDR2 FQNEAQ (reference sequence). The V gene end was trimmed by 4 bases and the J gene end by 1 base; junction bases not matched to a gene: 0. The CDR3 runs to 13 residues. CDR3 residues: CASSWGGQETQYF. CDR3 nucleotide sequence: TGTGCCAGCAGCTGGGGGGGCCAAGAGACCCAGTACTTC. The full variable domain, rest sourced from reference TRBV7-9 and TRBJ2-5, is DTGVSQNPRHKITKRGQNVTFRCDPISEHNRLYWYRQTLGQGPEFLTYFQNEAQLEKSRLLSDRFSAERPKGSFSTLEIQRTEQGDSAMYLCASSWGGQETQYFGPGTRLLVL.

The rearrangement joins TRBV29-1 to TRBJ2-7; TRBD1 might be the D (6 bases). V was pared by 3 bases and J by 4 bases, with 10 bases between. There are 12 residues in the CDR3. Germline CDR1 reads SQVTM; CDR2 reads ANQGSEA. Written as DNA, the CDR3 is TGCAGCGTTGAGACCCAGGGGTACGAGCAGTACTTC. Its translation is CSVETQGYEQYF.

This clone was seen only a few times. The rearrangement links TRBV19 to TRBJ1-1; 8 bases match TRBD1. After removal of 8 bases from V and 4 bases from J, the junction contained 6 bases not matched to a gene. This CDR3 is built from 13 residues. The germline V gene encodes CDR1 LNHDA and CDR2 SQIVND (reference sequence). The CDR3, as DNA: TGTGCCAGTTCTCATACAGGGGGCACTGAAGCTTTCTTT. Translating it yields CASSHTGGTEAFF.

The chain employs TRBV5-8 and TRBJ2-7; D might be TRBD1 (5 bases). From germline, CDR1 is SGHTS and CDR2 YDEGEE. The CDR3 is made up of 15 amino acids. The V and J ends lost 0 bases and 3 bases respectively, with 13 bases between them. The CDR3 DNA sequence: TGTGCCAGCAGCTTGGGACAGCCAGACCTCTACGAGCAGTACTTC. This sequence encodes CASSLGQPDLYEQYF. The full variable domain, in which reference TRBV5-8 and TRBJ2-7 provide the parts outside the CDR3, is EAGVTQSPTHLIKTRGQQATLRCSPISGHTSVYWYQQALGLGLQFLLWYDEGEERNRGNFPPRFSGRQFPNYSSELNVNALELEDSALYLCASSLGQPDLYEQYFGPGTRLTVT.

V gene TRBV7-2 combines with J gene TRBJ1-1; D unclear. The CDR3 is 13 residues long. Germline CDR1 reads SGHTA; CDR2 reads FQGNSA. Trimming took 0 bases from V and 6 from J, leaving 8 bases between them. CDR3 nucleotide sequence: TGTGCCAGCAGCTTAGCGCAAAAGGCTGAAGCTTTCTTT. As protein: CASSLAQKAEAFF.